One and the same sample provided the 8 T cell receptor beta chains below, sequenced in a study of blood T cell repertoires in COVID-19. The method was immunoSEQ multiplex PCR; TCRdb's version includes in-frame clones alone and lacks a portion of them. The sample yields 120,000 to 150,000 clones, approximately 84% seen once. What was sequenced was PBMCs or T cells enriched from blood (not recorded which). The source of these receptors is a middle-aged man with acute COVID-19.

The J gene is TRBJ1-3, the V gene TRBV27, with 10 bases fitting TRBD1. Trimming removed 5 bases from V and 1 base from J; junction bases left unmatched: 11. CDR1 is MNHEY and CDR2 is SMNVEV in the germline V gene (reference sequence). The CDR3 has 18 residues. The CDR3 DNA reads TGTGCCAGCAGTCCTGGACAGGGGGTAAGGGTTTCTGGAAACACCATATATTTT. Protein: CASSPGQGVRVSGNTIYF.

The V call is TRBV5-1, the J call TRBJ2-7, with unresolved D. V gave up 4 bases and J gave up 1 base, with 15 bases separating them. This CDR3 contains 15 residues. Germline CDR1 reads SGHRS; CDR2 reads YFSETQ. CDR3 region: CASSIGTAGSYEQYF. In DNA, the CDR3 is TGCGCCAGCAGCATTGGCACTGCAGGATCCTACGAGCAGTACTTC.

The chain has TRBV4-1 and TRBJ2-1, with no clear D. The CDR3 spans 13 residues. Germline CDR1 and CDR2: MGHRA and YSYEKL. With 4 bases removed from V and 6 bases from J, the gap between germline ends came to 10 bases. The CDR3, as DNA: TGCGCCAGCAGCCCCCTCCAGATCAATGAGCAGTTCTTC. Its translation: CASSPLQINEQFF.

The J gene is TRBJ1-1, the V gene TRBV7-9; a weak D match, TRBD1 (5 bases). This CDR3 has 18 residues. The ends were cut back, 6 bases at V and 1 base at J, with 24 bases in the middle. The germline V gene encodes CDR1 SEHNR and CDR2 FQNEAQ (reference sequence). CDR3: CASSPARGRYPTNTEAFF. CDR3 sequence (DNA): TGTGCCAGCAGTCCTGCTAGGGGAAGATACCCTACGAACACTGAAGCTTTCTTT.

The sample holds a few counts of this clone. V usage is TRBV7-8 and J usage is TRBJ2-2; TRBD1 aligns across 7 bases. The length of the CDR3 is 16 residues. Losses at the gene ends were 1 base for V and 6 bases for J; bases not matched to a gene: 8. Germline V gene sequence: CDR1 SGHVS, CDR2 FQNEAQ. CDR3 coding DNA: TGTGCCAGCAGCTTAGAAGGGACAGCTCTCCCCGGGGAGCTGTTTTTT. It yields the protein CASSLEGTALPGELFF.

This chain connects TRBV11-2 to TRBJ1-6; D gene unclear. V lost 0 bases and J lost 8, with 8 bases in between. From germline, CDR1 is SGHAT and CDR2 FQNNGV. This CDR3 contains 14 residues. The CDR3 region has the DNA TGTGCCAGCAGCTTAGACGTTAATTATTCACCCCTCCACTTT. It specifies CASSLDVNYSPLHF.

The J gene is TRBJ1-1, the V gene TRBV4-3, with unresolved D. Per the germline V gene, CDR1 is LGHNA and CDR2 is YSLEER. V was trimmed by 0 bases and J by 6 bases, leaving 8 bases between them. The CDR3 loop spans 13 amino acids. The CDR3 spells CASSQDLRAEAFF. CDR3 DNA sequence: TGCGCCAGCAGCCAAGATTTGAGGGCTGAAGCTTTCTTT.

The gene calls are TRBV6-2 or TRBV6-3 and TRBJ1-1; tentatively, D is TRBD1 (5 bases). V dropped 6 bases and J dropped 4 bases, with 9 bases sitting between them. The CDR3 runs 12 residues. CDR1 and CDR2 (germline): MNHEY, SVGEGT. The CDR3 coding sequence is TGTGCCAGCAGCCTCAGGGTCACTGAAGCTTTCTTT. It is translated as CASSLRVTEAFF.